The rows below give T cell receptor beta chains drawn from one sample of a study of T cell responses to AZD1222 COVID-19 vaccine. Libraries were prepared by immunoSEQ multiplex PCR; TCRdb keeps only in-frame clonotypes and omits some of them. Of roughly 110,000 clones in the sample, approximately 89% are singletons; the top ten hold 20% to 25%. The input for sequencing was peripheral blood, taken on day 0 of AZD1222 vaccination. All receptors derive from an adult in good health. The CDR3 runs from the conserved cysteine through the conserved F or W. D genes are given only for firm matches. For some rows the clone size is stated as once, few or many, or as a class when expanded; others skip it.

abundance,v_gene,d_gene,j_gene,CDR3aa,CDR3nt
-,TRBV30,TRBD1,TRBJ1-1,CAWSVGTGARTEAFF,TGTGCCTGGAGTGTAGGTACAGGGGCTCGGACTGAAGCTTTCTTT
-,TRBV4-3,-,TRBJ2-3,CASSQGPAGEPTDTQYF,TGCGCCAGCAGCCAAGGCCCGGCAGGGGAACCCACAGATACGCAGTATTTT
-,TRBV19,-,TRBJ2-3,CASTRTAYTDTQYF,TGTGCCAGTACTCGGACTGCTTACACAGATACGCAGTATTTT
-,TRBV6-5,TRBD1,TRBJ1-6,CASRAGTGGSPLHF,TGTGCCAGCAGGGCCGGGACAGGGGGTTCACCCCTCCACTTT
-,TRBV5-4,TRBD1,TRBJ1-2,CASSSDRASTYGYTF,TGTGCCAGCAGCTCAGACAGGGCTTCTACCTATGGCTACACCTTC
-,TRBV12-3/TRBV12-4,-,TRBJ1-6,CASSTTLGSPLHF,TGTGCCAGCAGTACAACTTTGGGTTCACCCCTCCACTTT
-,TRBV3-1/TRBV3-2,-,TRBJ2-2,CASSQDSRGPGELFF,TGTGCCAGCAGCCAAGATTCTCGGGGGCCCGGGGAGCTGTTTTTT
-,TRBV19,-,TRBJ1-1,CASRSPQGRDTEAFF,TGTGCCAGTAGGTCGCCCCAGGGGAGGGACACTGAAGCTTTCTTT
-,TRBV7-2,TRBD2,TRBJ2-1,CASSFGTSVYNEQFF,TGTGCCAGCAGCTTCGGGACTAGCGTTTACAATGAGCAGTTCTTC
-,TRBV4-3,-,TRBJ2-2,CASSQDYGYPGELFF,TGCGCCAGCAGCCAAGATTATGGCTACCCCGGGGAGCTGTTTTTT
few,TRBV6-1,-,TRBJ1-5,CASSEDQEMQPQHF,TGTGCCAGCAGTGAAGATCAGGAAATGCAGCCCCAGCATTTT
-,TRBV4-2,-,TRBJ1-3,CASSQERQGQGNTIYF,TGTGCCAGCAGCCAAGAGCGGCAGGGCCAAGGAAACACCATATATTTT
-,TRBV5-4,-,TRBJ1-1,CASSLARGTITLNTEAFF,TGTGCCAGCAGCTTGGCGCGAGGGACCATTACTTTGAACACTGAAGCTTTCTTT
-,TRBV7-6,TRBD1,TRBJ2-3,CASSLSFGTGAVTDTQYF,TGTGCCAGCAGCTTATCCTTTGGGACAGGGGCCGTCACAGATACGCAGTATTTT
-,TRBV12-5,-,TRBJ2-1,CASGPGGSSYNEQFF,TGTGCTAGTGGTCCTGGGGGGAGCTCCTACAATGAGCAGTTCTTC
once,TRBV10-3,-,TRBJ1-5,CAAGTANSNQPQHF,TGTGCCGCCGGGACGGCAAATAGCAATCAGCCCCAGCATTTT
-,TRBV30,TRBD1,TRBJ2-2,CAWTMEYRGRLTGELFF,TGTGCCTGGACCATGGAGTACAGGGGAAGACTCACCGGGGAGCTGTTTTTT
-,TRBV2,-,TRBJ2-7,CASNSPGVDYEQYF,TGTGCCAGCAATTCCCCAGGGGTTGACTACGAGCAGTACTTC